This entry concerns a single T cell receptor (beta chain). The data are from a study of blood T cell repertoires in COVID-19. Study context: Nucleic acid was either cDNA or gDNA, and it came from T cells, B-cell-depleted T cells, or PBMCs.

Trimming pared 8 bases from V and 7 bases from J, leaving 15 bases between. The length of the CDR3 is 12 residues. Germline CDR1 is WSHSY and CDR2 is SAAADI. Original handling: The assay estimated nucleated cells by amplifying reference gene primers. Here immunoSEQ multiplex PCR was the method, and the copy in TCRdb shows in-frame clones only, minus some. Clone size and V and J calls were adopted from that table, with D and trimming inferred from the DNA. The sample contains some 420,000 clones, approximately 92% of which appear only once. Ages ranged from about 18 to 89 years, with residence in more than 20 US areas. Two negative PCRs, clearance, or symptom resolution were required of recovered Cohort 3 donors.

The sample comprised PBMCs or T cells enriched from blood (not recorded which). This clonotype originated in a man younger than 40 who had recovered from COVID-19. The genes are TRBV10-2 and TRBJ2-7, with D perhaps TRBD2 (7 bases). CDR3 in amino acids: CASSLGGREQYF. CDR3 in DNA: TGCGCCAGCTCCTTGGGGGGGCGAGAGCAGTACTTC.